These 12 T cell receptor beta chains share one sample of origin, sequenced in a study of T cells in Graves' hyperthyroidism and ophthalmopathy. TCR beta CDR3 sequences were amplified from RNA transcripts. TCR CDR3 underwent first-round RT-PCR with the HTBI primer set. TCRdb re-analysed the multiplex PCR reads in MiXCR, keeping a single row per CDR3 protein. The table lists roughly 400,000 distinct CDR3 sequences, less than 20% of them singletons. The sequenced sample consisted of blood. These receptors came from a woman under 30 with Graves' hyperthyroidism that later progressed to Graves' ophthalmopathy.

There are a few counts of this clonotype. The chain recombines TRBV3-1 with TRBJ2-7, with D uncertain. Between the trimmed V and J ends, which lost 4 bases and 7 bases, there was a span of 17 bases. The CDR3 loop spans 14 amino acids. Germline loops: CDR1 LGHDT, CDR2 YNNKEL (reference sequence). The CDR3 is CASSLHSDHPEQYF. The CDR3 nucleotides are TGTGCCAGCAGCCTTCACAGCGACCATCCAGAGCAGTACTTC.

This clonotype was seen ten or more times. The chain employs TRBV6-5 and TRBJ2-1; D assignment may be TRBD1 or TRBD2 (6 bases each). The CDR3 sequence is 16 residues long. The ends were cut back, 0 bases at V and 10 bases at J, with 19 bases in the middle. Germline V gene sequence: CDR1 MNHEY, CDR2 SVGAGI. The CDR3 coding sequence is TGTGCCAGCAGTTACTCTTTCGGGGCGGCGGGACACGAGCAGTTCTTC. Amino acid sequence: CASSYSFGAAGHEQFF.

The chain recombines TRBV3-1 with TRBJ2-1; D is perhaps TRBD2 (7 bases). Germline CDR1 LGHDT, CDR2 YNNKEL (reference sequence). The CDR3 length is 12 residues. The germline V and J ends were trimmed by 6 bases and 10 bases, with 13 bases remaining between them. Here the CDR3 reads CASSGGAYEQFF. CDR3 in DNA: TGTGCCAGCAGTGGGGGGGCCTACGAGCAGTTCTTC.

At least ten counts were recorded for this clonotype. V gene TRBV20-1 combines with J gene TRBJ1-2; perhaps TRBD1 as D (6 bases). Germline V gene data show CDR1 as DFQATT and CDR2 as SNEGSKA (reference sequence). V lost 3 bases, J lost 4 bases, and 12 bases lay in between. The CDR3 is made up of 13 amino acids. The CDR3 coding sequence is TGCAGTGCTAGGCCGGGACAAATCTATGGCTACACCTTC. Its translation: CSARPGQIYGYTF.

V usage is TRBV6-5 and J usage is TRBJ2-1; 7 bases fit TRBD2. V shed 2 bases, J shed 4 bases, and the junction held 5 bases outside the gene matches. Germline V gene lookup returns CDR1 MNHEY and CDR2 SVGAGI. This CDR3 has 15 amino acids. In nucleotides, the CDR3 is TGTGCCAGCAGTTACGGCGGGAGTCTATACAATGAGCAGTTCTTC. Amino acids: CASSYGGSLYNEQFF.

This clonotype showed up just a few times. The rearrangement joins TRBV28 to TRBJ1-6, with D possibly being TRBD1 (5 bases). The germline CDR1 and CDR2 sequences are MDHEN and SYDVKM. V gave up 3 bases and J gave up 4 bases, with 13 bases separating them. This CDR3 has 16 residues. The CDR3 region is CASSFSGTVYNSPLHF. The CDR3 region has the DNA TGTGCCAGCAGTTTCTCCGGGACTGTTTATAATTCACCCCTCCACTTT.

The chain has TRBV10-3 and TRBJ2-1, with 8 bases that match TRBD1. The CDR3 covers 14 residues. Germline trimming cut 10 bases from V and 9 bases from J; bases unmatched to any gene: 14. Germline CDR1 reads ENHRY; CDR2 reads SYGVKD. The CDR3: CATGGQGAASEQFF. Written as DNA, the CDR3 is TGTGCCACAGGGGGCCAGGGCGCCGCATCTGAGCAGTTCTTC.

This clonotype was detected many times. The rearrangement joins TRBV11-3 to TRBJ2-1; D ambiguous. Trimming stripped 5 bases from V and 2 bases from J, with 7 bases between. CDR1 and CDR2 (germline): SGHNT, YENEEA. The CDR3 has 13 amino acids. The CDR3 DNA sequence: TGTGCCAGCAGCCCCAACGCCTACAATGAGCAGTTCTTC. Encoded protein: CASSPNAYNEQFF.

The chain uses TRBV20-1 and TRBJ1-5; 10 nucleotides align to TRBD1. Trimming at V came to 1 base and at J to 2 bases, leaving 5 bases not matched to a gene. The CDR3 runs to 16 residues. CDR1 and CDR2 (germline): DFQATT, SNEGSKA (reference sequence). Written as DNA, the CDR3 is TGCAGTGCTAGAGTTTTCGGGACAGGGGGCAATCAGCCCCAGCATTTT. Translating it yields CSARVFGTGGNQPQHF.

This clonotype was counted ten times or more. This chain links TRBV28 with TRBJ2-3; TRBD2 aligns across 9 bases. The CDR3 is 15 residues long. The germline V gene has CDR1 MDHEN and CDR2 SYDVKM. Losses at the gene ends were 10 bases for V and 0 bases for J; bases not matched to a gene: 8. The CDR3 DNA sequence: TGTGCCATCGAAAGACTAGCGGAAAGCACAGATACGCAGTATTTT. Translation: CAIERLAESTDTQYF.

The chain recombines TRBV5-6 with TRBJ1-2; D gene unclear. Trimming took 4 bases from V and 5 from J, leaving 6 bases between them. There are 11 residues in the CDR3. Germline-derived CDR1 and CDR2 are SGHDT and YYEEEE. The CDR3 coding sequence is TGTGCCAGCAGCCAAGATTATGGCTACACCTTC. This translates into CASSQDYGYTF.

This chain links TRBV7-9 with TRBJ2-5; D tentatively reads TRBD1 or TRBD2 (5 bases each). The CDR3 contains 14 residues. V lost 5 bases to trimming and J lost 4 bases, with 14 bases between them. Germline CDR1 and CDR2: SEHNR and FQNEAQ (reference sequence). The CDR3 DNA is TGTGCCAGCAGCCAAGGAGGCCAGGGAGAGACCCAGTACTTC. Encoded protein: CASSQGGQGETQYF.